These T cell receptor beta chains were read from a single sample in a study of T cell responses to AZD1222 COVID-19 vaccine. Libraries were prepared by immunoSEQ multiplex PCR; TCRdb keeps only in-frame clonotypes and omits some of them. The sample gives some 66,000 clones, 89% of which show up once; about 28% is in the top ten. Sequences were derived from peripheral blood, sampled 28 days after the second AZD1222 dose. The receptors here all came from an adult who received the AZD1222 COVID-19 vaccine. The CDR3 runs from the conserved cysteine through the conserved F or W. Each record gives: J gene, V gene, clone size, D gene, CDR3 protein, CDR3 DNA. The D gene is left open where the match is weak. Clone size appears in some rows only: once, few, many, or a class for an expanded clone.

j_call: TRBJ2-1; v_call: TRBV5-1; clone_size: -; d_call: TRBD2; cdr3_aa: CASSLELAGSREQFF; cdr3_nt: TGCGCCAGCAGCTTGGAACTAGCGGGGTCCAGGGAGCAGTTCTTC
j_call: TRBJ2-7; v_call: TRBV7-3; clone_size: -; d_call: TRBD2; cdr3_aa: CASSRLANSYEQYF; cdr3_nt: TGTGCCAGCAGCCGACTAGCCAATTCCTACGAGCAGTACTTC
j_call: TRBJ1-5; v_call: TRBV27; clone_size: once; d_call: -; cdr3_aa: CASSAPGTHNQPQHF; cdr3_nt: TGTGCCAGCAGTGCCCCGGGGACGCACAATCAGCCCCAGCATTTT
j_call: TRBJ2-7; v_call: TRBV7-9; clone_size: -; d_call: -; cdr3_aa: CASSPRQSSYEQYF; cdr3_nt: TGTGCCAGCAGCCCCCGACAGAGCTCCTACGAGCAGTACTTC
j_call: TRBJ1-1; v_call: TRBV5-1; clone_size: -; d_call: -; cdr3_aa: CASSQDMNTEAFF; cdr3_nt: TGCGCCAGCAGCCAAGATATGAACACTGAAGCTTTCTTT
j_call: TRBJ2-7; v_call: TRBV27; clone_size: -; d_call: -; cdr3_aa: CASSTIEGYEQYF; cdr3_nt: TGTGCCAGCAGTACCATCGAGGGTTACGAGCAGTACTTC
j_call: TRBJ2-7; v_call: TRBV4-2; clone_size: few; d_call: -; cdr3_aa: CASSQDPAAGAIYYEQYF; cdr3_nt: TGTGCCAGCAGCCAAGATCCAGCGGCGGGGGCGATTTATTACGAGCAGTACTTC
j_call: TRBJ2-1; v_call: TRBV28; clone_size: -; d_call: -; cdr3_aa: CASSSPRAARTIENEQFF; cdr3_nt: TGTGCCAGCAGTTCCCCCAGGGCAGCTAGGACAATAGAGAATGAGCAGTTCTTC
j_call: TRBJ1-1; v_call: TRBV9; clone_size: -; d_call: -; cdr3_aa: CASSVAATGWEDTEAFF; cdr3_nt: TGTGCCAGCAGCGTAGCAGCCACAGGGTGGGAGGACACTGAAGCTTTCTTT
j_call: TRBJ2-7; v_call: TRBV5-1; clone_size: once; d_call: -; cdr3_aa: CASSGANYEQYF; cdr3_nt: TGCGCCAGTTCAGGGGCTAACTACGAGCAGTACTTC
j_call: TRBJ2-2; v_call: TRBV4-1; clone_size: -; d_call: -; cdr3_aa: CASSQGLANTGELFF; cdr3_nt: TGCGCCAGCAGCCAAGGGTTGGCGAATACCGGGGAGCTGTTTTTT
j_call: TRBJ1-4; v_call: TRBV23-1; clone_size: -; d_call: -; cdr3_aa: CASSRPGPCEKLFF; cdr3_nt: TGCGCCAGCAGTAGACCAGGCCCGTGTGAAAAACTGTTTTTT
j_call: TRBJ1-1; v_call: TRBV7-9; clone_size: -; d_call: -; cdr3_aa: CASSSVSGDTEAFF; cdr3_nt: TGTGCCAGCAGCTCCGTTTCGGGGGACACTGAAGCTTTCTTT
j_call: TRBJ2-1; v_call: TRBV12-5; clone_size: -; d_call: TRBD2; cdr3_aa: CASGPGLAVLNEQFF; cdr3_nt: TGTGCTAGTGGCCCCGGACTAGCGGTCCTCAATGAGCAGTTCTTC
j_call: TRBJ2-7; v_call: TRBV27; clone_size: -; d_call: -; cdr3_aa: CASSKQGGRGEQYF; cdr3_nt: TGTGCCAGCAGCAAACAGGGGGGGCGGGGCGAGCAGTACTTC
j_call: TRBJ2-3; v_call: TRBV28; clone_size: few; d_call: -; cdr3_aa: CASSNVADTQYF; cdr3_nt: TGTGCCAGCAGTAACGTAGCAGATACGCAGTATTTT
j_call: TRBJ2-7; v_call: TRBV18; clone_size: -; d_call: TRBD1; cdr3_aa: CASSPGQGSSYEQYF; cdr3_nt: TGTGCCAGCTCACCGGGACAGGGATCCTCCTACGAGCAGTACTTC
j_call: TRBJ2-3; v_call: TRBV9; clone_size: once; d_call: TRBD2; cdr3_aa: CASSVDPAGYSDTQYF; cdr3_nt: TGTGCCAGCAGCGTAGATCCAGCGGGGTACTCTGATACGCAGTATTTT
j_call: TRBJ2-1; v_call: TRBV19; clone_size: -; d_call: TRBD2; cdr3_aa: CASSLTSGSYDEQFF; cdr3_nt: TGTGCCAGTAGTCTTACTAGCGGGAGTTACGATGAGCAGTTCTTC
j_call: TRBJ1-4; v_call: TRBV5-5; clone_size: -; d_call: -; cdr3_aa: CASSSTGSTNEKLFF; cdr3_nt: TGTGCCAGCAGCTCAACAGGGTCAACTAATGAAAAACTGTTTTTT